The sample holds a few counts of the clone carrying this T cell receptor beta chain. The antigen remains undetermined. This CDR3 has 11 residues. Germline V gene data show CDR1 as SGHTA and CDR2 as FQGNSA. V lost 0 bases and J 14 bases, leaving 7 bases between the germline ends. The data derive from a study of T cells after yellow fever vaccination. Whole-study results and caveats: Subsequent booster samples again held most clones from primary vaccination (roughly 96% CD4, 85% to 90% CD8).

A process of 5'RACE template switching, which added a universal primer site and UMIs, was used to make TCR cDNA. Each CDR3 protein gets one entry after TCRdb re-called the 5' RACE reads with MiXCR. The table has 450,000 to 550,000 distinct CDR3 sequences, 15% to 20% seen once. This chain joins TRBV7-2 and TRBJ1-4, with no clear D. The sequenced sample was PBMCs, obtained 15 days after the yellow fever booster vaccination. This sequence was found in a man aged 30 to 45 who received the YFV17D yellow fever vaccine. The DNA of the CDR3 is TGTGCCAGCAGCTTAGCTGAGGACCTGTTTTTT. Protein: CASSLAEDLFF.